One and the same sample provided the 32 T cell receptor beta chains below, sequenced in a study of OX40 agonist ivuxolimab in advanced cancers. Clones were read by immunoSEQ multiplex PCR, and TCRdb kept only the in-frame ones, dropping some. The repertoire holds some 35,000 clones, with approximately 84% as singletons. Sequenced here: CD4+ or CD8+ T cells sorted from blood, sampled in a trial of the OX40 agonist ivuxolimab. These receptors all come from an adult with an advanced solid tumor such as melanoma, head and neck, liver or kidney cancer.

This clone was picked up one time. The V gene is TRBV2, the J gene TRBJ2-7; a possible D gene is TRBD2 (6 bases). Germline CDR1 SNHLY, CDR2 FYNNEI. CDR3 length: 11 residues. V gave up 7 bases and J gave up 11 bases, with 15 bases separating them. In DNA form, the CDR3 reads TGTGCCAGCAAAGGCATCCCGGGGGAGTACTTC. The encoded protein is CASKGIPGEYF.

This clone has a handful of counts. V usage is TRBV5-8 and J usage is TRBJ2-1; 11 bases map to TRBD2. Germline V gene sequence: CDR1 SGHTS, CDR2 YDEGEE. This CDR3 is built from 17 residues. Unmatched junction bases numbered 12, after V lost 0 bases and J lost 10 bases. CDR3 amino acids: CASSLGLAGGPDYEQFF. CDR3 sequence (DNA): TGTGCCAGCAGCTTGGGGTTAGCGGGAGGGCCCGATTACGAGCAGTTCTTC.

V is TRBV6-5 and J is TRBJ2-7; the D is unclear. V shed 4 bases and J shed 13 bases, with 14 bases lying between them. This CDR3 is built from 11 residues. Germline-derived CDR1 and CDR2 are MNHEY and SVGAGI. This CDR3 reads CASSLGILQYF. In nucleotides, the CDR3 is TGTGCCAGCAGTTTGGGGATTTTACAATACTTC.

This rearrangement joins TRBV15 to TRBJ1-1, with D unclear. CDR1 and CDR2 (germline): LNHNV, YYDKDF (reference sequence). Between the trimmed V and J ends, which lost 4 bases and 3 bases, there was a span of 9 bases. There are 13 residues in the CDR3. The CDR3 bases are TGTGCCACCAGCAACGGGATTCACACTGAAGCTTTCTTT. Translation gives CATSNGIHTEAFF. The full variable domain, rest sourced from reference TRBV15 and TRBJ1-1, is DAMVIQNPRYQVTQFGKPVTLSCSQTLNHNVMYWYQQKSSQAPKLLFHYYDKDFNNEADTPDNFQSRRPNTSFCFLDIRSPGLGDTAMYLCATSNGIHTEAFFGQGTRLTVV.

The V and J genes are TRBV28 and TRBJ2-1; 9 bases map to TRBD2. Trimming cost V 2 bases and J 7 bases; bases outside gene matches: 6. Germline V gene lookup returns CDR1 MDHEN and CDR2 SYDVKM. There are 15 residues in the CDR3. The CDR3 here is CASSLVAGVLNEQFF. For the CDR3, the DNA is TGTGCCAGCAGTTTAGTAGCGGGGGTGCTAAATGAGCAGTTCTTC.

This chain connects TRBV5-1 to TRBJ1-1; possibly TRBD1 for D (5 bases). V was shortened by 2 bases and J by 9 bases, with 14 bases between the two germline ends. This CDR3 region has 13 residues. Per the germline V gene, CDR1 is SGHRS and CDR2 is YFSETQ. The CDR3 spells CASSFIGGRKAFF. The CDR3 region has the DNA TGCGCCAGCAGCTTTATCGGGGGGAGGAAAGCTTTCTTT.

The V call is TRBV29-1, the J call TRBJ1-2, with 9 bases fitting TRBD1. The germline V gene has CDR1 SQVTM and CDR2 ANQGSEA. The CDR3 totals 14 residues. J lost 8 bases, V lost 4 bases, and 11 bases had no gene match. The CDR3 DNA sequence: TGCAGCGTTGGAGGGACAGGGATCCTTGAGGGCTACACCTTC. It yields the protein CSVGGTGILEGYTF.

The CDR3 spells CASSPTGTSGNYNEQFF. CDR3 in DNA: TGCGCCAGCAGTCCCACAGGGACTAGCGGGAACTACAATGAGCAGTTCTTC. The chain recombines TRBV10-1 with TRBJ2-1; 13 positions agree with TRBD2. Germline V CDR1 and CDR2: WNHNN, SYGVQD (reference sequence). V lost 5 bases and J lost 3; bases outside the gene matches: 7. This CDR3 is built from 17 residues.

The chain links TRBV28 to TRBJ2-3; the D gene is possibly TRBD1 (5 bases). V gave up 6 bases and J gave up 0 bases, with 13 bases separating them. Germline V gives CDR1 MDHEN, CDR2 SYDVKM. This CDR3 is 15 amino acids long. The CDR3 sequence is CASSASTASTDTQYF. The CDR3 bases are TGTGCCAGCAGCGCGTCGACAGCTAGCACAGATACGCAGTATTTT.

The chain carries TRBV5-1 and TRBJ1-1, with D possibly TRBD1 on 5 matching bases. Germline lookup yields CDR1 SGHRS and CDR2 YFSETQ. Trimming pared 0 bases from V and 4 bases from J, leaving 7 bases between. The CDR3 totals 13 residues. The CDR3 protein is CASSLAGATEAFF. The CDR3 DNA follows: TGCGCCAGCAGCTTGGCCGGGGCCACTGAAGCTTTCTTT.

CDR3 sequence reads: CASSYSWDEQFF. The CDR3 DNA reads TGTGCCAGCAGTTACTCTTGGGACGAGCAGTTCTTC. The V and J genes are TRBV6-6 and TRBJ2-1, with D possibly called TRBD1 or TRBD2 (5 bases each). The CDR3 has 12 residues. Trimming shortened V by 0 bases and J by 10 bases, and 7 bases separated the two germline ends. Germline CDR1 reads MNHNY; CDR2 reads SVGAGI (reference sequence).

The V gene is TRBV6-5, the J gene TRBJ2-3, with unresolved D. Germline CDR1 MNHEY, CDR2 SVGAGI. V lost 6 bases and J 2 bases, leaving 3 bases between the germline ends. The CDR3 consists of 11 residues. The CDR3 here is CASSPTDTQYF. CDR3 nucleotide sequence: TGTGCCAGCAGCCCCACAGATACGCAGTATTTT.

This sequence joins TRBV6-5 and TRBJ1-3; 10 bases match TRBD1. The length of the CDR3 is 15 residues. Germline CDR1 and CDR2: MNHEY and SVGAGI. The junction had 9 bases not matched to a gene; V was cut back by 10 bases and J by 3 bases. CDR3 in amino acids: CATRAGTGDGNTIYF. Here the CDR3 DNA reads TGTGCCACCCGAGCCGGGACAGGGGATGGAAACACCATATATTTT.

The chain is built from TRBV15 and TRBJ1-3; D not certain. From germline, CDR1 is LNHNV and CDR2 YYDKDF (reference sequence). The CDR3 totals 16 residues. V lost 0 bases to trimming and J lost 0 bases, with 9 bases between them. CDR3 sequence: CATSRDVGFSGNTIYF. The CDR3 region has the DNA TGTGCCACCAGCAGAGATGTAGGCTTCTCTGGAAACACCATATATTTT.

The chain combines TRBV6-5 with TRBJ2-5; 7 nucleotides align to TRBD2. Germline CDR1 is MNHEY and CDR2 is SVGAGI. The CDR3 is made up of 15 amino acids. V lost 3 bases, J lost 4 bases, and 8 bases stayed unmatched. Here the CDR3 DNA reads TGTGCCAGCAGTTATTTAGAGCCGGGGGGAGAGACCCAGTACTTC. This translates into CASSYLEPGGETQYF.

This clone was picked up one time. The chain links TRBV7-2 to TRBJ2-1; 7 bases match TRBD2. Germline CDR1 is SGHTA and CDR2 is FQGNSA. The V gene end was trimmed by 3 bases and the J gene end by 7 bases; junction bases not matched to a gene: 3. The CDR3 runs 13 residues. The CDR3 coding sequence is TGTGCCAGCAGCTTCATGGGGGGGAATGAGCAGTTCTTC. Translation gives CASSFMGGNEQFF.

This rearrangement joins TRBV7-6 to TRBJ2-7, with D maybe TRBD2 (6 bases). The V gene lost 2 bases and the J gene lost 5 bases, with 16 bases spanning the gap. Per the germline V gene, CDR1 is SGHVS and CDR2 is FNYEAQ. The CDR3 covers 15 residues. CDR3 sequence reads: CASSLSAGIWDEQYF. CDR3 coding DNA: TGTGCCAGCAGCTTATCGGCGGGGATCTGGGACGAGCAGTACTTC.

This clone was seen only a few times. The chain employs TRBV7-9 and TRBJ2-7, with D unresolved. V shed 5 bases and J shed 3 bases, with 17 bases lying between them. The V gene's germline CDR1 is SEHNR and CDR2 FQNEAQ (reference sequence). The CDR3 loop spans 15 amino acids. The CDR3 region has the DNA TGTGCCAGCAGCCCGCCAGTAGCACGGAACTACGAGCAGTACTTC. Translating it yields CASSPPVARNYEQYF.

This clone appeared a single time. This chain connects TRBV4-1 to TRBJ1-1, with 8 bases lining up with TRBD1. This CDR3 has 15 residues. Germline lookup yields CDR1 MGHRA and CDR2 YSYEKL. The V and J ends lost 3 bases and 5 bases, in that order; junction bases with no gene match: 8. The CDR3 reads CASSQKDRGRTEAFF. The CDR3 DNA sequence: TGCGCCAGCAGCCAGAAAGACAGGGGCAGGACTGAAGCTTTCTTT.

The CDR3 protein is CASGLSRLTEAFF. The CDR3 nucleotides are TGTGCTAGTGGCCTTAGTAGGCTCACTGAAGCTTTCTTT. This sequence joins TRBV12-5 and TRBJ1-1; no definite D call. Trimming pared 6 bases from V and 4 bases from J, leaving 12 bases between. In germline, CDR1 is LGHNT, CDR2 FRNRAP. CDR3 length equals 13 residues.

Worth noting for this clone: At the DNA level, this CDR3 is encoded by other sequences in the same sample as well. The rearrangement joins TRBV27 to TRBJ2-3; D is undetermined. This CDR3 spans 11 amino acids. Germline lookup yields CDR1 MNHEY and CDR2 SMNVEV (reference sequence). V was shortened by 2 bases and J by 6 bases, with 3 bases between the two germline ends. The CDR3 DNA reads as TGTGCCAGCAGTTTAGGGGATACGCAGTATTTT. Amino acid sequence: CASSLGDTQYF.

The chain has TRBV5-4 and TRBJ2-5; D may match TRBD1 or TRBD2 (5 bases each). Germline V CDR1 and CDR2: SGHNT, YYREEE (reference sequence). V lost 4 bases and J lost 3, with 16 bases in between. The CDR3 length is 15 residues. The CDR3 loop reads CASSGRWDGEETQYF. CDR3 DNA sequence: TGTGCCAGCAGCGGGCGCTGGGACGGTGAAGAGACCCAGTACTTC.

This clone has a single count. The rearrangement links TRBV27 to TRBJ2-5, with 9 bases aligning to TRBD1. Germline assignment: CDR1 MNHEY and CDR2 SMNVEV (reference sequence). J lost 5 bases, V lost 6 bases, and 10 bases had no gene match. This CDR3 comprises 15 residues. The CDR3 coding sequence is TGTGCCAGCAGCCAACCCGGACAGGGGAAGGAGACCCAGTACTTC. Translated: CASSQPGQGKETQYF.

The genes are TRBV27 and TRBJ2-1; the match to TRBD2 covers 11 bases. Germline CDR1 MNHEY, CDR2 SMNVEV (reference sequence). J lost 6 bases, V lost 5 bases, and 9 bases had no gene match. CDR3 size: 16 residues. The CDR3 coding sequence is TGTGCCAGCAGTCCACCACTAGCGGGGGTTTTCAATGAGCAGTTCTTC. Translated, it gives CASSPPLAGVFNEQFF.

This chain uses TRBV5-1 with TRBJ1-2; D remains ambiguous. This CDR3 spans 15 amino acids. Trimming cost V 5 bases and J 5 bases, with 19 bases left between them. Germline-derived CDR1 and CDR2 are SGHRS and YFSETQ. The DNA for the CDR3 is TGCGCCAGCAGTCCCCTAAGCACCTTAGATTATGGCTACACCTTC. Translated, it gives CASSPLSTLDYGYTF.

CDR3 nucleotide sequence: TGTGCCAGCAGTTTCCCCCCCCGGACAGGTCTCTATGGCTACACCTTC. Its protein product is CASSFPPRTGLYGYTF. The rearrangement links TRBV27 to TRBJ1-2, with 7 bases aligning to TRBD1. With 3 bases clipped from V and 4 bases from J, the junction kept 11 bases outside the gene matches. Germline V gives CDR1 MNHEY, CDR2 SMNVEV (reference sequence). The CDR3 is 16 residues long.

This rearrangement joins TRBV28 to TRBJ2-7, with TRBD1 identical over 10 bases. This CDR3 contains 19 residues. V shed 5 bases, J shed 0 bases, and the junction held 16 bases outside the gene matches. Germline CDR1 reads MDHEN; CDR2 reads SYDVKM. The DNA for the CDR3 is TGTGCCAGCAGTCCAGAGCCCCGAATGACAGGGGGCTACTCCTACGAGCAGTACTTC. This sequence encodes CASSPEPRMTGGYSYEQYF. The full variable domain, its missing parts supplied by reference TRBV28 and TRBJ2-7, is DVKVTQSSRYLVKRTGEKVFLECVQDMDHENMFWYRQDPGLGLRLIYFSYDVKMKEKGDIPEGYSVSREKKERFSLILESASTNQTSMYLCASSPEPRMTGGYSYEQYFGPGTRLTVT.

The genes are TRBV4-3 and TRBJ2-7; 7 nucleotides line up with TRBD1. CDR3 length: 17 amino acids. CDR1 and CDR2 (germline): LGHNA, YSLEER. J was trimmed by 2 bases and V by 0 bases; bases with no gene match: 10. CDR3 DNA sequence: TGCGCCAGCAGCCAAGATACTCCGACAGGGTCCCCCTACGAGCAGTACTTC. Amino acid sequence: CASSQDTPTGSPYEQYF.

The chain uses TRBV4-2 and TRBJ2-2; D perhaps matches TRBD1 (6 bases). The germline V gene has CDR1 LGHNA and CDR2 YNFKEQ. Trimming pared 2 bases from V and 7 bases from J, leaving 17 bases between. This CDR3 has 16 amino acids. The chain's CDR3 is CASSQWGPEENGELFF. The CDR3 DNA reads TGTGCCAGCAGCCAATGGGGGCCCGAAGAGAACGGGGAGCTGTTTTTT.

This clone has just one count. J is TRBJ1-2 and V is TRBV21-1; TRBD1, the D gene given by the table, was not confirmed from the DNA. TRBV21-1 represents a pseudogene. There are 16 residues in the CDR3. CDR3 DNA sequence: TGTGCCAGCAGCACCTTTCCCGGGACAGAGGTAAATGGCTACACCTTC. Amino acid sequence: CASSTFPGTEVNGYTF.

This chain connects TRBV11-2 to TRBJ2-1; D not certain. V lost 1 base and J lost 4, with 11 bases in between. Germline-derived CDR1 and CDR2 are SGHAT and FQNNGV. The CDR3 length is 15 residues. The CDR3 DNA reads TGTGCCAGCAGCTTAGTGGCCGCCCTTTACAATGAGCAGTTCTTC. It codes for CASSLVAALYNEQFF.

This chain uses TRBV7-2 with TRBJ1-2; possible D gene TRBD1, 5 bases. In germline, CDR1 is SGHTA, CDR2 FQGNSA. The ends were cut back, 5 bases at V and 2 bases at J, with 15 bases in the middle. The CDR3 runs 15 residues. Written as DNA, the CDR3 is TGTGCCAGCAGCCCCCCGGCGGGGGGAAACTATGGCTACACCTTC. This translates into CASSPPAGGNYGYTF.